The 22 T cell receptor beta chains in this list originate from one sample, sequenced in a study of T-cell memory formation after mild COVID-19. TCRdb called the 5' RACE reads again in MiXCR, with one record for every CDR3 protein. The sample lists more than 300,000 distinct CDR3 sequences, around 20% occurring once. The sample comprised PBMCs or a T cell subset sorted from them (not recorded which). Receptors were obtained from a man in his late teens or twenties who had mild COVID-19 (a few samples of this study predate the infection). Cell type and time point are not known.

The sample holds many counts of this clonotype. This chain joins TRBV6-6 and TRBJ2-1; 15 bases are a match to TRBD2. CDR1 and CDR2 from the germline V gene are MNHNY and SVGAGI (reference sequence). This CDR3 has 19 amino acids. The V gene end was trimmed by 4 bases and the J gene end by 8 bases; junction bases not matched to a gene: 15. CDR3 DNA: TGTGCCAGCAGTTCCGGACTAGCGGGGGGGCTTCTCCTTGTCGATGAGCAGTTCTTC. Residues: CASSSGLAGGLLLVDEQFF.

The CDR3 region is CASSLAPASPLHF. The CDR3 DNA sequence: TGTGCCAGCAGCTTAGCCCCAGCCTCACCCCTCCACTTT. This rearrangement joins TRBV7-2 to TRBJ1-6; D not certain. The CDR3 spans 13 residues. Germline V gives CDR1 SGHTA, CDR2 FQGNSA. Trimming removed 0 bases from V and 10 bases from J, with 7 bases in between.

The V and J genes are TRBV9 and TRBJ2-3; no clear D. Germline CDR1 reads SGDLS; CDR2 reads YYNGEE. Trimming removed 2 bases at V and 1 base at J, with 5 bases between. The CDR3 consists of 13 residues. CDR3 coding DNA: TGTGCCAGCAGCGTCGTTGGCACAGATACGCAGTATTTT. Translating it yields CASSVVGTDTQYF.

The V call is TRBV29-1, the J call TRBJ1-2; D is unclear. This CDR3 spans 8 amino acids. CDR1 is SQVTM, CDR2 ANQGSEA, per germline. V was trimmed by 6 bases and J by 7 bases, leaving 3 bases between them. CDR3 coding DNA: TGCAGCGTCGGTGGCTACACCTTC. This encodes CSVGGYTF.

The chain employs TRBV2 and TRBJ1-5; no firm D call. This CDR3 has 13 amino acids. Germline loops: CDR1 SNHLY, CDR2 FYNNEI. V was pared by 5 bases and J by 4 bases, with 9 bases between. In DNA form, the CDR3 reads TGTGCCAGCAGTCTTGACCTGAATCAGCCCCAGCATTTT. It translates to CASSLDLNQPQHF.

The rearrangement joins TRBV4-3 to TRBJ2-7, with D perhaps TRBD2 (6 bases). Germline CDR1 and CDR2: LGHNA and YSLEER. The CDR3 has 15 amino acids. V was trimmed by 0 bases and J by 5 bases, leaving 14 bases between them. CDR3 DNA: TGCGCCAGCAGCCAAGAGTCCGGACTATCGGACGAGCAGTACTTC. This encodes CASSQESGLSDEQYF.

The chain couples TRBV4-1 to TRBJ1-1; D not resolved. V lost 2 bases to trimming and J lost 1 base, with 5 bases between them. CDR1 and CDR2 (germline): MGHRA, YSYEKL. The CDR3 sequence is 13 residues long. The CDR3 bases are TGCGCCAGCAGCCAAAGAGAGAACACTGAAGCTTTCTTT. Amino acids: CASSQRENTEAFF.

In this sample, this clonotype turned up many times. The chain employs TRBV5-1 and TRBJ2-2; 7 bases are shared with TRBD1. Germline CDR1 and CDR2: SGHRS and YFSETQ. Trimming took 4 bases from V and 4 from J; bases not matched to a gene: 7. CDR3 size: 15 residues. The CDR3 coding sequence is TGCGCCAGCAGCGAGCGGACAGGCCTCACCGGGGAGCTGTTTTTT. Protein sequence: CASSERTGLTGELFF.

The rearrangement links TRBV7-9 to TRBJ2-5, with 9 bases matching TRBD1. This CDR3 region has 14 residues. With 4 bases clipped from V and 2 bases from J, the junction kept 2 bases outside the gene matches. Per the germline V gene, CDR1 is SEHNR and CDR2 is FQNEAQ (reference sequence). In DNA form, the CDR3 reads TGTGCCAGCAGCTGGGGACAGGGTCAAGAGACCCAGTACTTC. Translated: CASSWGQGQETQYF.

The rearrangement links TRBV5-1 to TRBJ1-1; D is unresolved. Trimming left V 0 bases short and J 3 bases short, with 9 bases between. The CDR3 is made up of 14 amino acids. The germline CDR1 and CDR2 sequences are SGHRS and YFSETQ. CDR3 DNA: TGCGCCAGCAGCTTGGCCGTCACATACACTGAAGCTTTCTTT. Encoded protein: CASSLAVTYTEAFF. The full variable domain, rest sourced from reference TRBV5-1 and TRBJ1-1, is KAGVTQTPRYLIKTRGQQVTLSCSPISGHRSVSWYQQTPGQGLQFLFEYFSETQRNKGNFPGRFSGRQFSNSRSEMNVSTLELGDSALYLCASSLAVTYTEAFFGQGTRLTVV.

The chain has TRBV6-1 and TRBJ2-5; 8 bases are a match to TRBD2. With V trimmed by 6 bases and J by 3 bases, 9 bases remained unmatched. CDR1 and CDR2 from the germline V gene are MNHNS and SASEGT. The CDR3 runs 15 residues. The CDR3 protein is CASSHNSGGEETQYF. The CDR3 DNA reads TGTGCCAGCAGCCACAACTCGGGGGGGGAAGAGACCCAGTACTTC.

This clonotype was counted a few times. This chain connects TRBV6-6 to TRBJ1-6; D gene unclear. The CDR3 loop spans 18 amino acids. V gave up 6 bases and J gave up 5 bases, with 23 bases separating them. Germline CDR1 MNHNY, CDR2 SVGAGI (reference sequence). CDR3 coding DNA: TGTGCCAGCAGCTCGACGGGAGGCAGCCGGATTGATAATTCACCCCTCCACTTT. The encoded protein is CASSSTGGSRIDNSPLHF.

V is TRBV20-1 and J is TRBJ2-5; D is undetermined. V was cut by 0 bases and J by 7 bases, with 12 bases left in between. Germline lookup yields CDR1 DFQATT and CDR2 SNEGSKA (reference sequence). This CDR3 comprises 13 residues. The CDR3 DNA follows: TGCAGTGCTAGAGACCCCAGGTCGGGGACCCAGTACTTC. Protein: CSARDPRSGTQYF.

This clonotype was observed a few times. The chain has TRBV11-2 and TRBJ1-1; possible D gene TRBD1, 5 bases. This CDR3 is built from 15 residues. Germline V gene lookup returns CDR1 SGHAT and CDR2 FQNNGV. V lost 3 bases, J lost 4 bases, and 15 bases lay in between. The CDR3 is CASSFGREGGTEAFF. In DNA form, the CDR3 reads TGTGCCAGCAGCTTTGGCAGGGAGGGTGGCACTGAAGCTTTCTTT.

This clonotype occurred a few times. The chain combines TRBV7-8 with TRBJ1-3, with TRBD1 as a possible D gene (5 bases). The CDR3 runs 15 residues. CDR1 and CDR2 (germline): SGHVS, FQNEAQ. V lost 5 bases and J 0 bases, leaving 11 bases between the germline ends. The CDR3 region is CASSHGGRSGNTIYF. CDR3 nucleotides: TGTGCCAGCAGCCATGGGGGTCGCTCTGGAAACACCATATATTTT.

The rearrangement links TRBV5-1 to TRBJ2-1; no definite D call. Trimming took off 1 base at V and 5 bases at J, with 7 bases between the two ends. Germline values: CDR1 SGHRS, CDR2 YFSETQ. The CDR3 spans 13 residues. CDR3 bases: TGCGCCAGCAGCTTGTCTCAGAACAATGAGCAGTTCTTC. Amino acid sequence: CASSLSQNNEQFF. The full variable domain, its missing parts supplied by reference TRBV5-1 and TRBJ2-1, is KAGVTQTPRYLIKTRGQQVTLSCSPISGHRSVSWYQQTPGQGLQFLFEYFSETQRNKGNFPGRFSGRQFSNSRSEMNVSTLELGDSALYLCASSLSQNNEQFFGPGTRLTVL.

This clonotype was detected a few times. The chain combines TRBV27 with TRBJ2-5; D is unresolved. The CDR3 has 14 amino acids. Germline CDR1 and CDR2: MNHEY and SMNVEV (reference sequence). V was cut by 3 bases and J by 3 bases, with 11 bases left in between. The CDR3 protein is CASSLLGREETQYF. DNA for the CDR3: TGTGCCAGCAGTTTGCTTGGAAGGGAAGAGACCCAGTACTTC.

CDR3 nucleotides: TGTGCCAGCAGTCTCCCCGGGAGGTACAATGAGCAGTTCTTC. Translated: CASSLPGRYNEQFF. The chain carries TRBV12-3 or TRBV12-4 and TRBJ2-1; 7 bases match TRBD2. V dropped 5 bases and J dropped 4; count of bases not matched to a gene: 5. This CDR3 is 14 amino acids long.

This clonotype was counted between two and nine times. The chain carries TRBV4-3 and TRBJ2-1, with 9 bases lining up with TRBD2. V lost 0 bases to trimming and J lost 7 bases; unmatched junction nucleotides: 4. Germline V lookup: CDR1 LGHNA, CDR2 YSLEER. The CDR3 has 15 residues. The CDR3 loop reads CASSQDFLAGNEQFF. The CDR3 bases are TGCGCCAGCAGCCAAGATTTCCTAGCGGGGAATGAGCAGTTCTTC.

The rearrangement links TRBV27 to TRBJ2-7, with 15 positions matching TRBD2. V was pared by 8 bases and J by 5 bases, with 4 bases of the junction left unmatched. CDR3 length: 14 amino acids. Germline V gives CDR1 MNHEY, CDR2 SMNVEV (reference sequence). The CDR3 DNA follows: TGTGCCAGCGGGACTAGCGGGGGGCCCCACGAGCAGTACTTC. It is translated as CASGTSGGPHEQYF.

The table lists this clonotype with many counts. J is TRBJ2-5 and V is TRBV11-1; 7 bases agree with TRBD1. The CDR3 loop spans 13 amino acids. Germline V gene data show CDR1 as SGHAT and CDR2 as FQDESV (reference sequence). Trimming took 5 bases from V and 3 from J; bases not matched to a gene: 3. The CDR3 DNA reads as TGTGCCAGCAGCCATGGGACAGAAGAGACCCAGTACTTC. Translated, it gives CASSHGTEETQYF. Full variable domain (rest looked up from reference TRBV11-1 and TRBJ2-5): EAEVAQSPRYKITEKSQAVAFWCDPISGHATLYWYRQILGQGPELLVQFQDESVVDDSQLPKDRFSAERLKGVDSTLKIQPAELGDSAMYLCASSHGTEETQYFGPGTRLLVL.

J is TRBJ2-3 and V is TRBV6-2 or TRBV6-3; perhaps TRBD1 as D (5 bases). V dropped 6 bases and J dropped 3 bases, with 19 bases sitting between them. The CDR3 sequence is 16 residues long. Per germline, CDR1 MNHEY and CDR2 SVGEGT. In DNA, the CDR3 is TGTGCCAGCAGCTGGACAAACTTCCCTGAGACAGATACGCAGTATTTT. As protein: CASSWTNFPETDTQYF.